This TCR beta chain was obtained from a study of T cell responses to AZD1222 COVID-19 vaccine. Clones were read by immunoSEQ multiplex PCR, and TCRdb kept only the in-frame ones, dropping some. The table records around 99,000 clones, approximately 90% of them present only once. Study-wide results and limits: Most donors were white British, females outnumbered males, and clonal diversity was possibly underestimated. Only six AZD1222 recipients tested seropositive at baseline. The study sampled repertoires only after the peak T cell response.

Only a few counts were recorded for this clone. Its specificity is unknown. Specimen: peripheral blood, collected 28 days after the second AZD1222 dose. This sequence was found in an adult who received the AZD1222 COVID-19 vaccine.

The CDR3 bases are TGTGCCAGCAGGCTCAGCGGGGGCTATGGCTACACCTTC. As protein: CASRLSGGYGYTF. This rearrangement joins TRBV5-6 to TRBJ1-2; D is possibly TRBD1 (5 bases). There are 13 residues in the CDR3. Trimming removed 5 bases at V and 4 bases at J, with 12 bases between. Germline loops: CDR1 SGHDT, CDR2 YYEEEE.